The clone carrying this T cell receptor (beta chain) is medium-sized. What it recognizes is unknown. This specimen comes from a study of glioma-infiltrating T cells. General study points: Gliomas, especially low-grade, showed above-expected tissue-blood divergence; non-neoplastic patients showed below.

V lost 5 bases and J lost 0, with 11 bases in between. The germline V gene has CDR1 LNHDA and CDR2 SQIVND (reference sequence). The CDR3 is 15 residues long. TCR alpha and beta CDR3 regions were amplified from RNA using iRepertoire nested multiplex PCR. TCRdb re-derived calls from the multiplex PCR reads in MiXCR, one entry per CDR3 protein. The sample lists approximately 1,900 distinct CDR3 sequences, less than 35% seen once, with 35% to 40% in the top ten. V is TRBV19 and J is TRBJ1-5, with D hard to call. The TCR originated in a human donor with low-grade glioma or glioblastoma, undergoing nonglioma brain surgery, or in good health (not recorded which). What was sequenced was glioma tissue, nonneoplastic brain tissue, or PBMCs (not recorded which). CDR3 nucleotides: TGTGCCAGTAGTGCCGCGGGGAATAGCAATCAGCCCCAGCATTTT. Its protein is CASSAAGNSNQPQHF.